This entry describes one TCR beta chain. The data belong to a study of cytomegalovirus exposure and HLA in healthy donors. Donors were ostensibly healthy at sampling, although undocumented immune exposures were probable. The CDR3 consists of 13 residues. The ends lost 4 bases at V and 7 bases at J; junction bases unmatched: 5. Germline CDR1 MDHEN, CDR2 SYDVKM. PCR involved 60 Vbeta and 13 Jbeta primers. Sequenced by immunoSEQ multiplex PCR; TCRdb stores in-frame clones only, minus some. This table holds over 150,000 clones, 70% to 75% found once. This TCR came from a young man in good health and CMV-seropositive. The J gene is TRBJ2-5, the V gene TRBV28; TRBD2 agrees at 8 bases. The specimen sequenced was PBMCs. CDR3 sequence reads: CASSSTSVGTQYF. For the CDR3, the DNA is TGTGCCAGCAGTTCGACTAGCGTCGGGACCCAGTACTTC.